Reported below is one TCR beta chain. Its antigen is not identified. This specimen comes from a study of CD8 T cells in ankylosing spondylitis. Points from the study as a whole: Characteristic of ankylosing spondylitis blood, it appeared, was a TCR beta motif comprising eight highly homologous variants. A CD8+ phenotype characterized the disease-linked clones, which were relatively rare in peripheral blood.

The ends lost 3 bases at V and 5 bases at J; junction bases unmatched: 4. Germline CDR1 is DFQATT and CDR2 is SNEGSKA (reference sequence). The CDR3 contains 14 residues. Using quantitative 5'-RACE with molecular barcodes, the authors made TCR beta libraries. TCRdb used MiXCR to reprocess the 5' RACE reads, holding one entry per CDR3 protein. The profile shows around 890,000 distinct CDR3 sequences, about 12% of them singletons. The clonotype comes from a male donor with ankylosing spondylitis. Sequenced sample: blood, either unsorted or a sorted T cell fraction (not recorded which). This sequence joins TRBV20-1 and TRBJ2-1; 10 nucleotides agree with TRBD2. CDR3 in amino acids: CSASERGGNNEQFF. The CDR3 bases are TGCAGTGCTAGCGAGCGGGGGGGGAACAATGAGCAGTTCTTC.